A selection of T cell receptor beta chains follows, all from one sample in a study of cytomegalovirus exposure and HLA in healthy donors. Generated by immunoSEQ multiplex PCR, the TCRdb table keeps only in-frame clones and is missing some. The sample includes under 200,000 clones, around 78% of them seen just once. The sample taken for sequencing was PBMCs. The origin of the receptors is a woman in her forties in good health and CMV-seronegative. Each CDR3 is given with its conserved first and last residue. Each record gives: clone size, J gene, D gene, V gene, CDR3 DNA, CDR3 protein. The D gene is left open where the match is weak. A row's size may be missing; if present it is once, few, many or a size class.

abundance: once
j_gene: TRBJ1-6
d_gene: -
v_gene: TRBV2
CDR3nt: TGTGCCAGCCAACAGTCCCATAATTCACCCCTCCACTTT
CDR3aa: CASQQSHNSPLHF

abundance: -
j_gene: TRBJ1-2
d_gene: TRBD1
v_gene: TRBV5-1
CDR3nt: TGCGCCAGCCGACCGGGACAGGGGGCCCTAAAGGATGGCTACACCTTC
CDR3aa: CASRPGQGALKDGYTF

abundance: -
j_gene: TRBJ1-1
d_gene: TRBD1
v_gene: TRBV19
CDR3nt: TGTGCCAGTAGTATGAGGACAGGGGGCGCCGGCACTGAAGCTTTCTTT
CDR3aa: CASSMRTGGAGTEAFF

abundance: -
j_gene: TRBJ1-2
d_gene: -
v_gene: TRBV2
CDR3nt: TGTGCCAGTAGCGGAGGGGCGCGACGTGGCTACACCTTC
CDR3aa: CASSGGARRGYTF

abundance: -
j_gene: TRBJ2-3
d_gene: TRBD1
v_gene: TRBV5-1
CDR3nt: TGCGCCAGCAGCCCAAACGCCGGACAGGGGGCGGATACGCAGTATTTT
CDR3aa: CASSPNAGQGADTQYF

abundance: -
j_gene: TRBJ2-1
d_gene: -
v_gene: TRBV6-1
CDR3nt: TGTGCCAGCAGCCAGGACAGAAACTCCTACAATGAGCAGTTCTTC
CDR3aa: CASSQDRNSYNEQFF

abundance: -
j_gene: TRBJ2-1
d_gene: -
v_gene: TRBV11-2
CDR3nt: TGTGCCAGCAGCTTAGATCCAGCGGCCAATGAGCAGTTCTTC
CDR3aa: CASSLDPAANEQFF

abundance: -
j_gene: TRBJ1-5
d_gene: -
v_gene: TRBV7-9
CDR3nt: TGTGCCAGCAGCTTAGCGGCAGGGGACAATCAGCCCCAGCATTTT
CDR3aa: CASSLAAGDNQPQHF

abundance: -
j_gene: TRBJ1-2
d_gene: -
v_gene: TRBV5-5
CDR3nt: TGTGCCAGCAGCTTACAGGGCGACTATGGCTACACCTTC
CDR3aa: CASSLQGDYGYTF

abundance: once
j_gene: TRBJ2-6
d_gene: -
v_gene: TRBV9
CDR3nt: TGTGCCAGCAGCACCTCAATCCTCCAGTCCTCTGGGGCCAACGTCCTGACTTTC
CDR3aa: CASSTSILQSSGANVLTF

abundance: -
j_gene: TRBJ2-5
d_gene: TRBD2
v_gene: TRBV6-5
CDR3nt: TGTGCCAGCAGTTACTCAGGACTAGCGGCGTACCCCCAGTACTTC
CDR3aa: CASSYSGLAAYPQYF

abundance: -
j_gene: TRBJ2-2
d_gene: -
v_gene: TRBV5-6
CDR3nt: TGTGCCAGCAGCTTGCCGACTCAAAGGAGCACCGGGGAGCTGTTTTTT
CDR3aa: CASSLPTQRSTGELFF

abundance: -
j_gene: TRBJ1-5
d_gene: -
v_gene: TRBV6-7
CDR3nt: TGTGCCAGCAGTCGACGGACAGTTAGCAATCAGCCCCAGCATTTT
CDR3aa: CASSRRTVSNQPQHF

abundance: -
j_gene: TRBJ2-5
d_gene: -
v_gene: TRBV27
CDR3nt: TGTGCCAGCAGTTTCCGGGAACAAGAGACCCAGTACTTC
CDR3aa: CASSFREQETQYF

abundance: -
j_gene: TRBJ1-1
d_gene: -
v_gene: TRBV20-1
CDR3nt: TGCAGTGCCACGGACAGTGAAGCTTTCTTT
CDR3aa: CSATDSEAFF

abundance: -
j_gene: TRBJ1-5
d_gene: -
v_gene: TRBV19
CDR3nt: TGTGCCAGTAGTAGTTTGGAGGGAAGGAGAAATCAGCCCCAGCATTTT
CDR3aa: CASSSLEGRRNQPQHF

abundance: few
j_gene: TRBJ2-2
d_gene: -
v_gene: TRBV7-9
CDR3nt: TGTGCCAGCAGCTTAGCAGGGAGTGTCACCGGGGAGCTGTTTTTT
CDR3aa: CASSLAGSVTGELFF

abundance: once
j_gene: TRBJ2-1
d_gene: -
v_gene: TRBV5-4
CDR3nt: TGTGCCAGCAGCTTGGGTTTTGTGACAGGCCTAAGGCAGTTCTTC
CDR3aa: CASSLGFVTGLRQFF

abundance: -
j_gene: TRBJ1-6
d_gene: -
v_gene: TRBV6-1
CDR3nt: TGTGCCAGCACCATTGGAGGGAGGTATAATTCACCCCTCCACTTT
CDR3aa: CASTIGGRYNSPLHF

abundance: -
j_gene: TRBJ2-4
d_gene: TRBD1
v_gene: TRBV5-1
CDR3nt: TGCGCCAGCAGCTTCGACAGGGGGATGAACTCCATTCAGTACTTC
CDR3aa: CASSFDRGMNSIQYF

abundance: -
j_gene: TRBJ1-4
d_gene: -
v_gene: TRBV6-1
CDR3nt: TGTGCCAGCAACCCGAAGGTGACTCGCTCTGAAAAACTGTTTTTT
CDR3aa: CASNPKVTRSEKLFF

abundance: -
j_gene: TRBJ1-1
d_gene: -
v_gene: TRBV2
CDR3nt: TGTGCCAGCAGTGGGGGGGAATCCGGGACGGCAAACACTGAAGCTTTCTTT
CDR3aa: CASSGGESGTANTEAFF

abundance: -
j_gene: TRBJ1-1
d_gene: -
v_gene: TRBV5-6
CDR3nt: TGTGCCAGCAGCTTGCGTCTTGAAGCTTTCTTT
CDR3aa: CASSLRLEAFF

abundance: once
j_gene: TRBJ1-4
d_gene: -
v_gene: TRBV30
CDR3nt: TGTGCCTGGAGTCCGGCGGGGGGGTACGGGCACAAATTGATGAAACTGTTTTTT
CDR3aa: CAWSPAGGYGHKLMKLFF

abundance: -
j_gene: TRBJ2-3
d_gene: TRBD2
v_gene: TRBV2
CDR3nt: TGTGCCAGCAGTACCCGCACGCCGACTAGCGGGGGCCCTATCACAGATACGCAGTATTTT
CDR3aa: CASSTRTPTSGGPITDTQYF

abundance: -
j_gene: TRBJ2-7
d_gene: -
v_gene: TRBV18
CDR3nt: TGTGCCAGCTCCACGACACCAACCCTGTCCTACGAGCAGTACTTC
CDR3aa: CASSTTPTLSYEQYF

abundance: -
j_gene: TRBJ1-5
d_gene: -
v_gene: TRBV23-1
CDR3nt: TGCGCCAGCAGTCACCGACAGGACAATCAGCCCCAGCATTTT
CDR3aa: CASSHRQDNQPQHF

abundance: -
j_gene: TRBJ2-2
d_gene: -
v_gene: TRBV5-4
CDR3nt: TGTGCCAGCAGCTTGGGCCTAGGAGATCACGGGGAGCTGTTTTTT
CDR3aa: CASSLGLGDHGELFF

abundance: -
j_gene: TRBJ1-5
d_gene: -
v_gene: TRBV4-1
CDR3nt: TGCGCCAGCAGCCAGAGACAGGGCAATCAGCCCCAGCATTTT
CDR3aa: CASSQRQGNQPQHF

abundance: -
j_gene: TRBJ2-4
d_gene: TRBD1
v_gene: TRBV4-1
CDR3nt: TGCGCCAGCAGCCAAGAGACAGGGGTAAAGGACATTCAGTACTTC
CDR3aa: CASSQETGVKDIQYF

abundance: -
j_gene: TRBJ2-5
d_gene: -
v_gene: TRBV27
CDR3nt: TGTGCCAGCAGTTTAACTAGTCGGGGAGAGACCCAGTACTTC
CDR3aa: CASSLTSRGETQYF

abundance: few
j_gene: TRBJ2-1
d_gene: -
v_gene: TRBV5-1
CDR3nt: TGCGCCAGCAACTCCGACAGTGCTACAATGGCGCAGTTCTTC
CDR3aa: CASNSDSATMAQFF